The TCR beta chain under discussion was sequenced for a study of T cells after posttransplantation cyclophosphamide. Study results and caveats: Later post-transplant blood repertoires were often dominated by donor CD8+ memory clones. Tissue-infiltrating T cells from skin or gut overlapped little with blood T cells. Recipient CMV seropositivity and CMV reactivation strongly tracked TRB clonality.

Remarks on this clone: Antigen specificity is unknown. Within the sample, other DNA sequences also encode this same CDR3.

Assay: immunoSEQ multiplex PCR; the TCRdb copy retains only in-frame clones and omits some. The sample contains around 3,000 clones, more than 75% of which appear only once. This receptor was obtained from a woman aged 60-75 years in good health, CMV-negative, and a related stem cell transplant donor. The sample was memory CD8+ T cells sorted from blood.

The CDR3 here is CASSQDLSGGEQFF. CDR3 DNA sequence: TGCGCCAGCAGCCAAGATCTCAGCGGGGGTGAGCAGTTCTTC. The chain joins TRBV4-3 to TRBJ2-1; 8 bases fit TRBD2. Germline V gene lookup returns CDR1 LGHNA and CDR2 YSLEER. Trimming at V came to 0 bases and at J to 9 bases, leaving 4 bases not matched to a gene. The CDR3 is 14 amino acids.